The 21 T cell receptor beta chains reported below all come from one sample, sequenced in a study of identical twins. TCRdb analysed the 5' RACE reads with MiXCR anew, one entry per CDR3 protein. The sample holds under 900,000 distinct CDR3 sequences, about 20% seen once. This sample also appeared in a second study, on T cells expressing NK-cell markers.

The specimen was PBMCs. These receptors all stem from a young woman in good health.

CDR3 loop: CASSNTPDAPTDTQYF. CDR3 DNA: TGTGCCAGCAGTAACACCCCTGATGCCCCCACAGATACGCAGTATTTT. The chain carries TRBV6-2 or TRBV6-3 and TRBJ2-3; D uncertain. Germline-derived CDR1 and CDR2 are MNHEY and SVGEGT. The CDR3 covers 16 residues. Trimming shortened V by 5 bases and J by 2 bases, and 17 bases separated the two germline ends.

This clonotype was counted a single time. J is TRBJ2-1 and V is TRBV7-2; no clear D. Trimming took 1 base from V and 3 from J, leaving 7 bases between them. CDR1 and CDR2 (germline): SGHTA, FQGNSA. CDR3 size: 14 residues. In nucleotides, the CDR3 is TGTGCCAGCAGCTTAGTCCACAGCTACAATGAGCAGTTCTTC. Protein: CASSLVHSYNEQFF. The variable domain in full, completed from reference TRBV7-2 and TRBJ2-1, reads GAGVSQSPSNKVTEKGKDVELRCDPISGHTALYWYRQSLGQGLEFLIYFQGNSAPDKSGLPSDRFSAERTGGSVSTLTIQRTQQEDSAVYLCASSLVHSYNEQFFGPGTRLTVL.

In its sample, this clonotype was seen a few times. This rearrangement joins TRBV12-3 or TRBV12-4 to TRBJ2-7; a possible D gene is TRBD2 (6 bases). The CDR3 has 11 residues. Trimming cost V 2 bases and J 12 bases, with 11 bases left between them. CDR3 in DNA: TGTGCCAGCAGTTTACAGGGACTGTTGTACTTC. Translated, it gives CASSLQGLLYF.

The chain joins TRBV12-3 or TRBV12-4 to TRBJ1-2, with D possibly TRBD1 on 6 matching bases. This CDR3 is built from 14 residues. Deletions cut 2 bases from V and 6 bases from J, with 13 bases between. The CDR3 is CASSLRGNGDGYTF. The CDR3 DNA sequence: TGTGCCAGCAGTTTAAGGGGGAATGGGGATGGCTACACCTTC.

Only one count was recorded for this clonotype. The rearrangement joins TRBV5-1 to TRBJ2-2, with unresolved D. This CDR3 region has 14 residues. Per the germline V gene, CDR1 is SGHRS and CDR2 is YFSETQ. Trimming removed 3 bases from V and 3 bases from J, with 9 bases in between. The CDR3 region has the DNA TGCGCCAGCAGCTCCCAGACGGACACCGGGGAGCTGTTTTTT. This codes for CASSSQTDTGELFF.

CDR3 nucleotides: TGTGCCAGCCGTAGGGGGGGTAGGGTCAATCAGCCCCAGCATTTT. Translation gives CASRRGGRVNQPQHF. The rearrangement uses TRBV6-1 and TRBJ1-5; perhaps TRBD1 as D (6 bases). The V gene's germline CDR1 is MNHNS and CDR2 SASEGT. The CDR3 runs to 15 residues. The V end lost 8 bases, the J end lost 3 bases, and 17 bases lay between the germline ends.

The rearrangement joins TRBV20-1 to TRBJ2-5, with D tentatively TRBD1 (6 bases). Looked up from germline, CDR1 is DFQATT and CDR2 is SNEGSKA (reference sequence). Deletions cut 6 bases from V and 5 bases from J, with 16 bases between. This CDR3 has 13 amino acids. Written as DNA, the CDR3 is TGCAGTGCCGGCCGTCCAGGGGCCGAGACCCAGTACTTC. Encoded protein: CSAGRPGAETQYF.

This sequence joins TRBV3-1 and TRBJ2-1; TRBD2 matches at 11 bases. CDR1 LGHDT and CDR2 YNNKEL come from the germline V gene (reference sequence). The CDR3 extends over 16 amino acids. The junction had 14 bases not matched to a gene; V was cut back by 6 bases and J by 10 bases. The CDR3, as DNA: TGTGCCAGCAGTCATGGACAGTACCTAGCGGGAGGCGAGCAGTTCTTC. Translating gives CASSHGQYLAGGEQFF.

The CDR3 spells CASSQGLGANVLTF. DNA of the CDR3: TGTGCCAGCAGTCAAGGGTTGGGGGCCAACGTCCTGACTTTC. The rearrangement joins TRBV6-4 to TRBJ2-6; D gene uncertain. Germline V gene sequence: CDR1 MRHNA, CDR2 SNTAGT. The CDR3 runs to 14 residues. Trimming cost V 5 bases and J 4 bases, with 9 bases left between them.

This clonotype has only a few counts. The chain combines TRBV27 with TRBJ2-3; 12 nucleotides match TRBD2. This CDR3 is built from 16 residues. The V segment lost 7 bases and the J segment 5 bases; nucleotides outside the gene matches: 10. Germline V gene lookup returns CDR1 MNHEY and CDR2 SMNVEV (reference sequence). The CDR3 nucleotides are TGTGCCAGCACCTATCTAGCGGGAGGGCCGGGAGATACGCAGTATTTT. The encoded protein is CASTYLAGGPGDTQYF.

V and J are TRBV7-6 and TRBJ1-3; 7 nucleotides line up with TRBD1. Trimming took 2 bases from V and 0 from J; bases not matched to a gene: 7. The CDR3 runs to 17 residues. The germline V gene has CDR1 SGHVS and CDR2 FNYEAQ. CDR3 protein: CASSLTSGQISGNTIYF. The CDR3 DNA follows: TGTGCCAGCAGCTTAACCTCGGGACAGATCTCTGGAAACACCATATATTTT.

V and J are TRBV7-9 and TRBJ2-2; D is unclear. Deletions cut 5 bases from V and 0 bases from J, with 13 bases between. CDR3 size: 16 residues. Per germline, CDR1 SEHNR and CDR2 FQNEAQ (reference sequence). CDR3 in amino acids: CASSAPKGPNTGELFF. In DNA form, the CDR3 reads TGTGCCAGCAGCGCTCCCAAAGGACCGAACACCGGGGAGCTGTTTTTT.

This clonotype was observed a few times. The chain couples TRBV12-3 or TRBV12-4 to TRBJ2-1, with TRBD2 matching 9 bases. V trimming: 7 bases; J trimming: 8 bases; junction bases outside the gene matches: 9. The CDR3 extends over 14 amino acids. Written as DNA, the CDR3 is TGTGCCAGCACGGTAGCGGGAGTTCGAGATGAGCAGTTCTTC. Translation gives CASTVAGVRDEQFF.

This clonotype was observed a few times. The chain employs TRBV20-1 and TRBJ2-3; 11 positions agree with TRBD2. The CDR3 length is 15 residues. Losses at the gene ends were 4 bases for V and 2 bases for J; bases not matched to a gene: 5. From germline, CDR1 is DFQATT and CDR2 SNEGSKA (reference sequence). The CDR3 DNA reads TGCAGTGCTACACGGACTAGCGGGTTCACAGATACGCAGTATTTT. Translating gives CSATRTSGFTDTQYF.

The gene calls are TRBV20-1 and TRBJ2-5, with TRBD1 identical over 8 bases. This CDR3 comprises 14 residues. Unmatched junction bases numbered 6, after V lost 1 base and J lost 5 bases. The germline gives CDR1 DFQATT, CDR2 SNEGSKA (reference sequence). CDR3 loop: CSARGTGTLETQYF. CDR3 bases: TGCAGTGCTAGAGGGACAGGGACGTTGGAGACCCAGTACTTC.

The table lists this clonotype with a few counts. The rearrangement joins TRBV5-1 to TRBJ1-2; D not certain. V was clipped by 0 bases and J by 7 bases, with 10 bases between them. CDR1 is SGHRS, CDR2 YFSETQ, per germline. This CDR3 has 13 amino acids. CDR3 nucleotide sequence: TGCGCCAGCAGCTTGGATTGGGAGGGTGGCTACACCTTC. Protein: CASSLDWEGGYTF.

This clonotype was detected many times. The J gene is TRBJ2-3, the V gene TRBV7-2, with TRBD2 matching 12 bases. CDR1 is SGHTA, CDR2 FQGNSA, per germline. The CDR3 spans 16 residues. The ends lost 3 bases at V and 5 bases at J; junction bases unmatched: 6. The CDR3 reads CASSFKATSGRDTQYF. Here the CDR3 DNA reads TGTGCCAGCAGCTTTAAAGCGACTAGCGGGAGAGATACGCAGTATTTT.

This clonotype has just a few counts. The J gene is TRBJ2-5, the V gene TRBV7-9; D is perhaps TRBD1 (6 bases). Germline lookup yields CDR1 SEHNR and CDR2 FQNEAQ (reference sequence). The CDR3 runs 15 residues. Between the trimmed V and J ends, which lost 5 bases and 1 base, there was a span of 14 bases. The CDR3 is CASSGWTAVQETQYF. The CDR3 bases are TGTGCCAGCAGCGGGTGGACAGCCGTCCAAGAGACCCAGTACTTC.

This chain joins TRBV10-3 and TRBJ2-7; no clear D. Between the trimmed V and J ends, which lost 2 bases and 5 bases, there was a span of 7 bases. CDR3 size: 12 residues. Germline V gene data show CDR1 as ENHRY and CDR2 as SYGVKD. CDR3 loop: CAISETSNEQYF. In DNA form, the CDR3 reads TGTGCCATCAGTGAGACGTCAAACGAGCAGTACTTC.

This clonotype has a count of ten or more. V is TRBV5-1 and J is TRBJ2-7; 9 bases are shared with TRBD1. This CDR3 has 14 amino acids. After removal of 0 bases from V and 4 bases from J, the junction contained 2 bases not matched to a gene. Germline CDR1 SGHRS, CDR2 YFSETQ. In DNA form, the CDR3 reads TGCGCCAGCAGCTTGGAAGGACAGGGGTACGAGCAGTACTTC. This codes for CASSLEGQGYEQYF. The full variable domain, with the rest looked up from reference TRBV5-1 and TRBJ2-7, is KAGVTQTPRYLIKTRGQQVTLSCSPISGHRSVSWYQQTPGQGLQFLFEYFSETQRNKGNFPGRFSGRQFSNSRSEMNVSTLELGDSALYLCASSLEGQGYEQYFGPGTRLTVT.

This clonotype came up a few times. The chain links TRBV12-3 or TRBV12-4 to TRBJ2-1; D gene unclear. V lost 5 bases and J lost 8, with 13 bases in between. CDR3 length: 13 residues. As DNA, the CDR3 is TGTGCCAGCAGTCCAGATGACGACGATGAGCAGTTCTTC. This sequence encodes CASSPDDDDEQFF.